This T cell receptor (beta chain) emerged from a study of shared T cell receptors in the human thymus. The V gene's germline CDR1 is MNHEY and CDR2 SMNVEV (reference sequence). V lost 6 bases to trimming and J lost 5 bases, with 16 bases between them. This CDR3 has 14 amino acids. Profiled with immunoSEQ multiplex PCR; TCRdb holds only in-frame clones, not every one. The table lists 640,000 or so clones, more than 75% of them singletons, with about 0.0094% in the top ten. The sample also formed part of further work on human thymus T cells. That study reports: Resections were taken during corrective heart surgery, and the thymus tissue came from these. Related research described strongly overlapping thymic repertoires in unrelated people.

This chain links TRBV27 with TRBJ1-1; D possibly corresponds to TRBD1 (6 bases). This clonotype was obtained from a boy in the first two years of life with a congenital heart defect. Sequencing input: thymocytes. The CDR3 bases are TGTGCCAGCAGAACGGGACAAATGAGGACTGAAGCTTTCTTT. Translated, it gives CASRTGQMRTEAFF.